These 31 T cell receptor beta chains were sequenced from one sample in a study of long-term antiretroviral therapy in people with HIV. Samples were assayed with immunoSEQ v3.0 at survey level. The repertoire was sequenced with immunoSEQ multiplex PCR; TCRdb's copy has only in-frame clones and lacks some. The data show 14,000 or so clones, around 83% seen once. The starting material was unsorted PBMCs, obtained just before starting antiretroviral therapy. These receptors were taken from a middle-aged man with HIV.

V is TRBV5-1 and J is TRBJ2-2, with a tentative D call TRBD2 (6 bases). Trimming took 7 bases from V and 4 from J, leaving 14 bases between them. The CDR3 loop spans 14 amino acids. The germline V gene has CDR1 SGHRS and CDR2 YFSETQ. The CDR3 here is CASAKTSGTGELFF. The CDR3 nucleotides read TGCGCCAGCGCGAAGACTAGTGGCACCGGGGAGCTGTTTTTT.

This chain uses TRBV5-1 with TRBJ2-7; 10 bases agree with TRBD1. Germline loops: CDR1 SGHRS, CDR2 YFSETQ. Trimming at V came to 0 bases and at J to 7 bases, leaving 7 bases not matched to a gene. The CDR3 runs 15 residues. The CDR3 spells CASSLGPDRGGEQYF. CDR3 sequence (DNA): TGCGCCAGCAGCTTGGGGCCGGACAGGGGGGGTGAGCAGTACTTC.

This chain connects TRBV12-5 to TRBJ1-1; D is ambiguous. Germline CDR1 is LGHNT and CDR2 is FRNRAP. V gave up 1 base and J gave up 11 bases, with 14 bases separating them. This CDR3 comprises 13 residues. DNA for the CDR3: TGTGCTAGTGGTTTGGACGAACCCGCAACGGCTTTCTTT. Translating gives CASGLDEPATAFF.

The chain carries TRBV13 and TRBJ2-2, with D possibly being TRBD1 (5 bases). CDR3 length equals 15 residues. Trimming pared 3 bases from V and 1 base from J, leaving 9 bases between. The V gene's germline CDR1 is PRHDT and CDR2 FYEKMQ (reference sequence). CDR3 in amino acids: CASSLFTGNTGELFF. In DNA form, the CDR3 reads TGTGCCAGCAGCTTGTTTACAGGGAACACCGGGGAGCTGTTTTTT.

This clone was detected a few times. This sequence joins TRBV27 and TRBJ1-5, with 11 bases identical to TRBD1. This CDR3 spans 14 amino acids. V was pared by 2 bases and J by 6 bases, with 0 bases of the junction left unmatched. CDR1 is MNHEY, CDR2 SMNVEV, per germline (reference sequence). The CDR3 protein is CASSLGQGAQPQHF. As DNA, the CDR3 is TGTGCCAGCAGTTTAGGACAGGGGGCTCAGCCCCAGCATTTT.

The V gene is TRBV9, the J gene TRBJ2-7; tentatively, D is TRBD2 (5 bases). The CDR3 has 14 residues. Germline CDR1 and CDR2: SGDLS and YYNGEE. Trimming left V 1 base short and J 3 bases short, with 11 bases between. The CDR3, as DNA: TGTGCCAGCAGCGTAACTCCGGGAAGCTACGAGCAGTACTTC. Translating gives CASSVTPGSYEQYF.

The V and J genes are TRBV7-3 and TRBJ2-7; D call uncertain. V lost 1 base, J lost 0 bases, and 7 bases lay in between. Germline lookup yields CDR1 SGHTA and CDR2 FQGTGA. This CDR3 has 14 amino acids. In DNA, the CDR3 is TGTGCCAGCAGCTTAAAACCAGTCTCCTACGAGCAGTACTTC. It is translated as CASSLKPVSYEQYF.

This clone occurred a few times. The genes are TRBV7-9 and TRBJ2-2; D not certain. This CDR3 has 14 amino acids. V was cut by 5 bases and J by 1 base, with 8 bases left in between. Germline CDR1 is SEHNR and CDR2 is FQNEAQ (reference sequence). CDR3 sequence reads: CASSTFRNTGELFF. The CDR3 coding sequence is TGTGCCAGCAGCACCTTTAGGAACACCGGGGAGCTGTTTTTT.

The chain employs TRBV4-2 and TRBJ2-7; D ambiguous. CDR1 is LGHNA and CDR2 is YNFKEQ in the germline V gene. The CDR3 consists of 15 residues. Trimming shortened V by 0 bases and J by 3 bases, and 12 bases separated the two germline ends. CDR3 DNA sequence: TGTGCCAGCAGCCAAGAATCGGGCCGTTACTACGAGCAGTACTTC. Translation gives CASSQESGRYYEQYF.

The chain employs TRBV6-5 and TRBJ2-7, with TRBD1 matching 11 bases. The CDR3 consists of 15 residues. From germline, CDR1 is MNHEY and CDR2 SVGAGI. Germline trimming cut 4 bases from V and 5 bases from J; bases unmatched to any gene: 7. CDR3 in amino acids: CASSWGTGGSNEQYF. As DNA, the CDR3 is TGTGCCAGCAGTTGGGGGACAGGGGGGTCCAACGAGCAGTACTTC.

The chain is built from TRBV5-1 and TRBJ1-1; D gene ambiguous. Germline CDR1 reads SGHRS; CDR2 reads YFSETQ. Trimming pared 0 bases from V and 1 base from J, leaving 7 bases between. CDR3 size: 14 residues. The chain's CDR3 is CASSLEGKNTEAFF. The CDR3, as DNA: TGCGCCAGCAGCTTGGAGGGAAAGAACACTGAAGCTTTCTTT.

J is TRBJ2-2 and V is TRBV2; no firm D call. The CDR3 is 16 residues long. Germline CDR1 reads SNHLY; CDR2 reads FYNNEI. The ends were cut back, 4 bases at V and 0 bases at J, with 12 bases in the middle. CDR3: CASSATVQTNTGELFF. The CDR3 coding sequence is TGTGCCAGCAGTGCTACCGTCCAGACGAACACCGGGGAGCTGTTTTTT.

The chain has TRBV28 and TRBJ1-4, with D possibly being TRBD1 (5 bases). V lost 5 bases, J lost 8 bases, and 18 bases lay in between. There are 15 residues in the CDR3. Germline CDR1 is MDHEN and CDR2 is SYDVKM. CDR3 region: CASSAQAAGREKLFF. The CDR3 nucleotides are TGTGCCAGCAGTGCCCAAGCTGCAGGGAGGGAAAAACTGTTTTTT. Variable domain in full (rest from reference TRBV28 and TRBJ1-4): DVKVTQSSRYLVKRTGEKVFLECVQDMDHENMFWYRQDPGLGLRLIYFSYDVKMKEKGDIPEGYSVSREKKERFSLILESASTNQTSMYLCASSAQAAGREKLFFGSGTQLSVL.

This sequence joins TRBV27 and TRBJ2-3; D may be TRBD2 (5 bases). From germline, CDR1 is MNHEY and CDR2 SMNVEV (reference sequence). Trimming cost V 2 bases and J 8 bases, with 11 bases left between them. This CDR3 is built from 13 residues. The CDR3 loop reads CASSLLASGTQYF. As DNA, the CDR3 is TGTGCCAGCAGTTTACTAGCATCAGGTACGCAGTATTTT.

V gene TRBV5-1 combines with J gene TRBJ1-1; D call uncertain. The CDR3 extends over 17 amino acids. Germline CDR1 reads SGHRS; CDR2 reads YFSETQ. V lost 4 bases and J lost 0, with 19 bases in between. DNA of the CDR3: TGCGCCAGCAGCCCGGACGGCTATAGCAATATGAACACTGAAGCTTTCTTT. Translated: CASSPDGYSNMNTEAFF.

This clone was detected once. The chain uses TRBV29-1 and TRBJ2-1, with 11 bases that match TRBD2. V shed 4 bases and J 7 bases; nucleotides not matched to a gene: 12. The length of the CDR3 is 16 residues. CDR1 is SQVTM and CDR2 is ANQGSEA in the germline V gene. The CDR3 here is CSVVRLAGGPGNEQFF. Here the CDR3 DNA reads TGCAGCGTTGTCCGGCTAGCGGGGGGCCCCGGAAATGAGCAGTTCTTC.

V is TRBV23-1 and J is TRBJ2-7; no reliable D call. TRBV23-1 is designated an ORF whose function remains uncertain. There are 16 residues in the CDR3. V gave up 6 bases and J gave up 3 bases, with 21 bases separating them. CDR3 DNA: TGCGCCAGCAGAGATCGCCGTCCGCAGGCCGTCTACGAGCAGTACTTC. Its protein product is CASRDRRPQAVYEQYF.

The CDR3 sequence: CASRRPGYEQYF. The CDR3 DNA sequence: TGTGCCAGCAGGAGACCAGGCTACGAGCAGTACTTC. This chain links TRBV6-5 with TRBJ2-7; D ambiguous. In germline, CDR1 is MNHEY, CDR2 SVGAGI. V lost 6 bases and J lost 3, with 9 bases in between. CDR3 length: 12 residues.

V usage is TRBV5-8 and J usage is TRBJ1-4, with TRBD1 matching 11 bases. The CDR3 runs to 16 residues. The junction had 3 bases not matched to a gene; V was cut back by 4 bases and J by 1 base. From germline, CDR1 is SGHTS and CDR2 YDEGEE. CDR3 in amino acids: CASSPGTGGTNEKLFF. As DNA, the CDR3 is TGTGCCAGCAGCCCTGGGACAGGGGGAACTAATGAAAAACTGTTTTTT.

V and J are TRBV4-1 and TRBJ2-7; D might be TRBD2 (5 bases). CDR1 is MGHRA, CDR2 YSYEKL, per germline. V lost 4 bases, J lost 2 bases, and 15 bases lay in between. The CDR3 totals 15 residues. CDR3 amino acids: CASSRSGDGTYEQYF. CDR3 sequence (DNA): TGCGCCAGCAGCCGGAGTGGTGACGGGACCTACGAGCAGTACTTC.

This clone was detected once. The chain uses TRBV9 and TRBJ2-2; D is perhaps TRBD1 (5 bases). Trimming removed 4 bases from V and 0 bases from J, with 10 bases in between. Germline loops: CDR1 SGDLS, CDR2 YYNGEE. The CDR3 runs to 15 residues. CDR3 DNA: TGTGCCAGCAGCACCCGACAGACGAACACCGGGGAGCTGTTTTTT. Amino acid sequence: CASSTRQTNTGELFF.

V is TRBV7-8 and J is TRBJ1-5; 10 positions agree with TRBD1. This CDR3 is 15 amino acids long. The germline V gene encodes CDR1 SGHVS and CDR2 FQNEAQ. V shed 5 bases, J shed 3 bases, and the junction held 4 bases outside the gene matches. In nucleotides, the CDR3 is TGTGCCAGCAGCCAGACAGGGGGCGACAATCAGCCCCAGCATTTT. This sequence encodes CASSQTGGDNQPQHF.

This chain uses TRBV2 with TRBJ2-3, with D perhaps matching TRBD2 (6 bases). V was trimmed by 8 bases and J by 3 bases, leaving 12 bases between them. This CDR3 has 13 residues. The germline V gene has CDR1 SNHLY and CDR2 FYNNEI. The DNA of the CDR3 is TGTGCCAGCGGTGGGGACTCTACAGATACGCAGTATTTT. Translating it yields CASGGDSTDTQYF.

The V and J genes are TRBV7-9 and TRBJ2-2; 8 bases align to TRBD2. The germline gives CDR1 SEHNR, CDR2 FQNEAQ (reference sequence). The V segment lost 4 bases and the J segment 1 base; nucleotides outside the gene matches: 5. The CDR3 runs 16 residues. CDR3 bases: TGTGCCAGCAGCTCCCGGGGGGGGAAGAACACCGGGGAGCTGTTTTTT. Its translation: CASSSRGGKNTGELFF.

A single count supports this clone. CDR3 nucleotides: TGTGCCAGCTCCCGGGCAGGGGTAAGGAACACTGAAGCTTTCTTT. Its protein product is CASSRAGVRNTEAFF. The chain joins TRBV28 to TRBJ1-1, with D possibly matching TRBD1 (6 bases). Trimming took off 8 bases at V and 1 base at J, with 17 bases between the two ends. The CDR3 runs to 15 residues. Germline values: CDR1 MDHEN, CDR2 SYDVKM. Full variable domain (remainder filled in from reference TRBV28 and TRBJ1-1): DVKVTQSSRYLVKRTGEKVFLECVQDMDHENMFWYRQDPGLGLRLIYFSYDVKMKEKGDIPEGYSVSREKKERFSLILESASTNQTSMYLCASSRAGVRNTEAFFGQGTRLTVV.

The chain links TRBV5-1 to TRBJ2-7; TRBD1 aligns across 9 bases. The CDR3 has 13 residues. In germline, CDR1 is SGHRS, CDR2 YFSETQ. With 6 bases clipped from V and 7 bases from J, the junction kept 8 bases outside the gene matches. The CDR3 reads CASTPGQGLEQYF. Here the CDR3 DNA reads TGCGCCAGCACCCCGGGACAGGGTTTGGAGCAGTACTTC.

The chain links TRBV20-1 to TRBJ2-1; D gene uncertain. Germline V gives CDR1 DFQATT, CDR2 SNEGSKA (reference sequence). This CDR3 comprises 11 residues. The ends were cut back, 5 bases at V and 4 bases at J, with 6 bases in the middle. This CDR3 is CSAGVYNEQFF. The CDR3 bases are TGCAGTGCTGGGGTTTACAATGAGCAGTTCTTC.

This clone came up a few times. The CDR3: CASHKTAINSPLHF. The CDR3, as DNA: TGTGCCAGCCATAAGACAGCCATCAATTCACCCCTCCACTTT. The chain links TRBV6-5 to TRBJ1-6, with D tentatively TRBD1 (5 bases). Germline V lookup: CDR1 MNHEY, CDR2 SVGAGI. V was cut by 8 bases and J by 7 bases, with 15 bases left in between. This CDR3 comprises 14 residues.

V usage is TRBV2 and J usage is TRBJ1-1; 7 positions agree with TRBD1. The CDR3 length is 16 residues. After removal of 2 bases from V and 6 bases from J, the junction contained 12 bases not matched to a gene. Germline loops: CDR1 SNHLY, CDR2 FYNNEI. CDR3 sequence: CASSERRDSSLAEAFF. In DNA, the CDR3 is TGTGCCAGCAGTGAAAGGCGGGACAGTTCCCTCGCTGAAGCTTTCTTT.

This chain joins TRBV5-1 and TRBJ2-7; 7 nucleotides agree with TRBD2. This CDR3 comprises 14 residues. Germline CDR1 and CDR2: SGHRS and YFSETQ. Trimming cost V 4 bases and J 0 bases; bases outside gene matches: 4. The CDR3: CASSEAGVSYEQYF. CDR3 coding DNA: TGCGCCAGCAGCGAGGCGGGAGTCTCCTACGAGCAGTACTTC.

The V call is TRBV11-3, the J call TRBJ2-3; either TRBD1 or TRBD2 may supply D (5 bases each). Germline V gives CDR1 SGHNT, CDR2 YENEEA. This CDR3 has 15 amino acids. The ends were cut back, 4 bases at V and 1 base at J, with 12 bases in the middle. The CDR3 region is CASSSGSGRTDTQYF. DNA for the CDR3: TGTGCCAGCAGCTCCGGGTCGGGGCGCACAGATACGCAGTATTTT.